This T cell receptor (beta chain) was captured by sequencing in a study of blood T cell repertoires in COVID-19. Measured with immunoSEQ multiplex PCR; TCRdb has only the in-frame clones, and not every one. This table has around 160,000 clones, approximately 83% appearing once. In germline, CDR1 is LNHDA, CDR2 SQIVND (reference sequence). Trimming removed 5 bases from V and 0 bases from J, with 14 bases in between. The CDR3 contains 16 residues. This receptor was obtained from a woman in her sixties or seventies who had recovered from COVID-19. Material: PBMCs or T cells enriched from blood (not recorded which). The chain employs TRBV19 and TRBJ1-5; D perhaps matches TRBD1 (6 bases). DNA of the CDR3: TGTGCCAGTAGTCCCCGACAGGCTTATAGCAATCAGCCCCAGCATTTT. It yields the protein CASSPRQAYSNQPQHF.